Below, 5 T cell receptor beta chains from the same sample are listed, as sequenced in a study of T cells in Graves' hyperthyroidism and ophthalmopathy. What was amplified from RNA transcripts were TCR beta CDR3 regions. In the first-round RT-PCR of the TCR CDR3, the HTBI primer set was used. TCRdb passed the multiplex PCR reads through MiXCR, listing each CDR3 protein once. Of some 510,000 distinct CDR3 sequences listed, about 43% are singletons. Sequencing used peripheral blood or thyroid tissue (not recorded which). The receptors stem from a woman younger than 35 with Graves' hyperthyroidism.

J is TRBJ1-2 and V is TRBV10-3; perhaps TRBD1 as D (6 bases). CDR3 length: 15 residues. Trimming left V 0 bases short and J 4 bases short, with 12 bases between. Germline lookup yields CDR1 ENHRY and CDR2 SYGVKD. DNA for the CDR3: TGTGCCATCAGTGAGTCGGAGGGGGGCGGCTATGGCTACACCTTC. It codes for CAISESEGGGYGYTF.

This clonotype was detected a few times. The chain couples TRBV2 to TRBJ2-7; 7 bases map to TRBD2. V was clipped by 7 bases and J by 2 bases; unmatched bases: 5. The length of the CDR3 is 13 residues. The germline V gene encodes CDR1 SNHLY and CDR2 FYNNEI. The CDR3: CASMGGYPYEQYF. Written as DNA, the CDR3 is TGTGCCAGCATGGGGGGGTACCCCTACGAGCAGTACTTC.

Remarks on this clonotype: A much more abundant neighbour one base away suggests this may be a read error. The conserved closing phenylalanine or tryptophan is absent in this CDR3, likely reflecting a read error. The CDR3 loop is CASTTTMNTEAFL. The CDR3, as DNA: TGTGCCAGTACCACGACCATGAACACTGAAGCTTTCCTT. V usage is TRBV19 and J usage is TRBJ1-1, with D uncertain. V shed 7 bases and J shed 0 bases, with 9 bases lying between them. Germline CDR1 and CDR2: LNHDA and SQIVND (reference sequence). The CDR3 spans 13 residues.

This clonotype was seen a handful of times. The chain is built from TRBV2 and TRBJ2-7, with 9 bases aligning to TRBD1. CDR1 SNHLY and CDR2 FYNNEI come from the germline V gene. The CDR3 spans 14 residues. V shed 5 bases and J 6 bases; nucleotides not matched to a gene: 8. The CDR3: CASSYSGQGSEQYF. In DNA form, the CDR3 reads TGTGCCAGCAGTTACTCGGGACAGGGCAGCGAGCAGTACTTC.

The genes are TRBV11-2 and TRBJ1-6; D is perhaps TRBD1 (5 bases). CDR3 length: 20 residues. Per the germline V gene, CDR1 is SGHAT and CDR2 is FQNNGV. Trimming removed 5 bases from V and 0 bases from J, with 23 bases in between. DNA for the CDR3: TGTGCCAGCAGCCCCGGCAGGCGTGAGAAGGGGCGCTCCTATAATTCACCCCTCCACTTT. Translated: CASSPGRREKGRSYNSPLHF.